Listed below are T cell receptor beta chains from one sample, sequenced in a study of blood T cell repertoires in COVID-19. The assay was immunoSEQ multiplex PCR, and TCRdb's table has in-frame clones only and misses some. The data contain roughly 330,000 clones, about 91% of them singletons. Sequencing used peripheral blood. The receptors come from a man aged 30-40 years with COVID-19, enrolled during active disease. Each CDR3 is given with its conserved first and last residue. The D gene is left open where the match is weak. Only part of the rows carry a size: once, few, many, or a class if the clone is expanded.

j_gene,abundance,d_gene,v_gene,CDR3nt,CDR3aa
TRBJ2-4,-,-,TRBV6-2/TRBV6-3,TGTGCCAGCAGTTACTCGAGGGGTGGAGGGACCCTAGCCAAAAACATTCAGTACTTC,CASSYSRGGGTLAKNIQYF
TRBJ1-2,-,-,TRBV12-5,TGTGCTAGTGGTTTGCCAGGGGTAGAGCGATACACCTTC,CASGLPGVERYTF
TRBJ2-1,-,-,TRBV5-1,TGCGCCAGCAGCTTGGACCCAGGGAATGAGCAGTTCTTC,CASSLDPGNEQFF
TRBJ1-1,-,-,TRBV6-1,TGTGCCAGCAGTGAAACCCAGACTGAAGCTTTCTTT,CASSETQTEAFF
TRBJ1-1,-,-,TRBV5-4,TGTGCCAGCAGCTTTCCCTCAGGGGTGGGCACTGAAGCTTTCTTT,CASSFPSGVGTEAFF
TRBJ2-1,-,-,TRBV19,TGTGCCAGTAGCCCCCCAAGATGGCGGGACAATGAGCAGTTCTTC,CASSPPRWRDNEQFF
TRBJ1-5,-,TRBD1,TRBV19,TGTGCCAGTAGGGCCACAGGGGGTGGCAATCAGCCCCAGCATTTT,CASRATGGGNQPQHF
TRBJ2-1,-,TRBD2,TRBV5-1,TGCGCCAGCAGGGGACTAGCGGGAGCTAAGGATGAGCAGTTCTTC,CASRGLAGAKDEQFF
TRBJ2-1,-,TRBD1,TRBV18,TGTGCCAGCTCACCACCGACAGGGGGACTCAATGAGCAGTTCTTC,CASSPPTGGLNEQFF
TRBJ1-1,-,-,TRBV20-1,TGCAGTGCCAAGAACACTGAAGCTTTCTTT,CSAKNTEAFF
TRBJ2-2,-,TRBD1,TRBV25-1,TGTGCCAGCAGTGCCTTTTCCGGGACAGGGCTAGCCGGGGAGCTGTTTTTT,CASSAFSGTGLAGELFF
TRBJ1-1,-,-,TRBV6-2/TRBV6-3,TGTGCCAGCAGTTACTCTCGACAGAGTATGAACACTGAAGCTTTCTTT,CASSYSRQSMNTEAFF
TRBJ2-1,-,-,TRBV29-1,TGCAGCGTTGAAGATTGGGACTGGAACAATGAGCAGTTCTTC,CSVEDWDWNNEQFF
TRBJ1-5,few,-,TRBV7-8,TGTGCCAGCAGCTTAAGGAGGGCCTATAGCAATCAGCCCCAGCATTTT,CASSLRRAYSNQPQHF
TRBJ2-7,-,TRBD1,TRBV29-1,TGCAGCGTTGTCCGGACAGGGAGCTACGAGCAGTACTTC,CSVVRTGSYEQYF
TRBJ2-1,-,TRBD2,TRBV7-2,TGTGCCAGCAGCTTAGAGCGGGAGGGTGAGCAGTTCTTC,CASSLEREGEQFF